Listed here is a single TCR beta chain. Its target is not known. These data come from a study of shared clonotypes between healthy human individuals. Study findings and constraints: Only blood samples were collected, and tissue repertoires likely differ. Clonotype sharing among the donors was expected to vary with sequencing depth. Naive CD4 clonotypes were shared across a handful of donors at roughly 4.6%.

The authors split each subset's genomic DNA evenly across several immunoSEQ plates. Sequenced by immunoSEQ multiplex PCR; TCRdb stores in-frame clones only, minus some. This sample yields about 1.9 million clones, of which 93% are seen a single time; 1.5% to 2% belongs to the top ten. Naive CD8 populations comprised CD45RO-negative cells positively selected for CCR7, excluding terminally differentiated effector memory CD45RA+ cells. Germline-derived CDR1 and CDR2 are SEHNR and FQNEAQ (reference sequence). V lost 5 bases and J lost 3; bases outside the gene matches: 3. The CDR3 is 13 residues long. This TCR came from a man younger than 30 in good health. Some clones in this sample may be carry-over from other donors' samples. The chain carries TRBV7-9 and TRBJ2-7; 8 bases are a match to TRBD1. Sequencing was done on a sample of naive CD8+ T cells from PBMCs. The CDR3 sequence is CASSDDRGYEQYF. CDR3 DNA sequence: TGTGCCAGCAGCGACGACAGGGGCTACGAGCAGTACTTC.